This is a list of T cell receptor beta chains from one sample in a study of Ad26.COV2.S vaccination and SARS-CoV-2 variants. Libraries were prepared by immunoSEQ multiplex PCR; TCRdb keeps only in-frame clonotypes and omits some of them. Of 350,000 to 600,000 clones listed, approximately 90% were seen once; the top ten hold 1.7%. This sample comprised peripheral blood, obtained in a trial of Ad26.COV2.S vaccine versus placebo. These TCRs come from a person aged 18-60 years who received the Ad26.COV2.S COVID-19 vaccine or a placebo. The CDR3 runs from the conserved cysteine through the conserved F or W. Each record gives: D gene, CDR3 length, V gene, clone size, J gene, CDR3 DNA, CDR3 protein. A D gene is named only where the DNA matches it firmly. For some rows the clone size is stated as once, few or many, or as a class when expanded; others skip it.

>-|13|TRBV5-1|-|TRBJ1-2
TGCGCCAGCAGCGACGACGGAGACTATGGCTACACCTTC
CASSDDGDYGYTF
>-|13|TRBV27|once|TRBJ2-7
TGTGCCGCTGCTGATCTAAACGGCCACGAGCAGTACTTC
CAAADLNGHEQYF
>TRBD1|14|TRBV7-2|once|TRBJ2-7
TGTGCCAGCAGTCAACCAGGGGGCAACTACGAGCAGTACTTC
CASSQPGGNYEQYF
>-|13|TRBV7-6|-|TRBJ1-4
TGTGCCAGCAGCCCAGACGCAGGGGAAAAACTGTTTTTT
CASSPDAGEKLFF
>-|13|TRBV12-3/TRBV12-4|-|TRBJ2-1
TGTGCCAGCAGTTTTTCCAGGGGCTTCATTCAGTTCTTC
CASSFSRGFIQFF
>-|14|TRBV6-2/TRBV6-3|-|TRBJ2-2
TGTGCCAGCAGTCCGGGTCCTTTCACCGGGGAGCTGTTTTTT
CASSPGPFTGELFF
>-|15|TRBV18|-|TRBJ1-3
TGTGCCAGCTCACCACTGACAGACACTGGAAACACCATATATTTT
CASSPLTDTGNTIYF
>-|13|TRBV19|-|TRBJ2-3
TGTGCCAGTAGTAGTCAGGGCACAGATACGCAGTATTTT
CASSSQGTDTQYF
>-|19|TRBV1|-|TRBJ2-1
TGCACCAGCAGCCACCTTAAGCCGGGACTAGCGGGAGTCCGCAATGAGCAGTTCTTC
CTSSHLKPGLAGVRNEQFF
>-|14|TRBV19|-|TRBJ2-7
TGTGCCAGTAGTTCCGGGACCCAGACCTACGAGCAGTACTTC
CASSSGTQTYEQYF
>-|16|TRBV14|-|TRBJ1-1
TGTGCCAGCAGCCAACTGAAGGGAGGGAGTACCACTGAAGCTTTCTTT
CASSQLKGGSTTEAFF
>-|16|TRBV2|-|TRBJ1-2
TGTGCCAGCAGTGAATACGGTAGGGTCGAGGGCTATGGCTACACCTTC
CASSEYGRVEGYGYTF
>-|11|TRBV30|-|TRBJ1-2
TGTGCCTGGAGTGTATCTCATGGCTACACCTTC
CAWSVSHGYTF
>-|15|TRBV5-1|-|TRBJ2-2
TGCGCCAGCAGCACCGGACAGAGGAACACCGGGGAGCTGTTTTTT
CASSTGQRNTGELFF
>-|14|TRBV19|-|TRBJ1-1
TGTGCCAGTAGTATAGGCGGGGCGGGCACTGAAGCTTTCTTT
CASSIGGAGTEAFF
>TRBD1|15|TRBV6-5|-|TRBJ1-2
TGTGCCAGCAGTTGGGACAGGGGGCAGGGTAGCGACTACACCTTC
CASSWDRGQGSDYTF
>TRBD1|14|TRBV6-5|-|TRBJ1-1
TGTGCCAGCAGCTTAAAGGGGGCAAACACTGAAGCTTTCTTT
CASSLKGANTEAFF
>-|15|TRBV4-2|-|TRBJ1-3
TGTGCCAGCAGCCAACCTGGGACCGGGCCCCACACCATATATTTT
CASSQPGTGPHTIYF